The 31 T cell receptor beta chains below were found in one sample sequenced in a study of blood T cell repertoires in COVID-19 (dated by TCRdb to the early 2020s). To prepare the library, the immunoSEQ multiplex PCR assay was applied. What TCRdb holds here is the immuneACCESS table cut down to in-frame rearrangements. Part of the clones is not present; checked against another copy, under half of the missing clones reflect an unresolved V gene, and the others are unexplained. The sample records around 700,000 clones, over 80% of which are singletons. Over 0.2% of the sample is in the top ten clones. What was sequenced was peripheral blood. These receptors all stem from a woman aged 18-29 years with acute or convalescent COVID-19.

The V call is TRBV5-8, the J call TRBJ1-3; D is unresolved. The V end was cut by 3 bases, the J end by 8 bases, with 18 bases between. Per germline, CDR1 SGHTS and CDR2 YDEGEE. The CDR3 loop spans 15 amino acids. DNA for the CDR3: TGTGCCAGCAGCTCCCCGGGGTCTCTGGTGTACACCATATATTTT. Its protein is CASSSPGSLVYTIYF.

CDR3 DNA: TGTGCCAGTACCTTCTTCGGGACAGGGACGGAAAAACTGTTTTTT. This encodes CASTFFGTGTEKLFF. The chain employs TRBV19 and TRBJ1-4; the match to TRBD1 covers 9 bases. The germline V gene has CDR1 LNHDA and CDR2 SQIVND (reference sequence). The V and J ends lost 7 bases and 8 bases, in that order; junction bases with no gene match: 11. The CDR3 is made up of 15 amino acids.

The CDR3 nucleotides are TGTGCCAGTAGTATAGAGGGGAGGGGTTCACCCCTCCACTTT. Encoded protein: CASSIEGRGSPLHF. The chain has TRBV19 and TRBJ1-6; possibly TRBD1 for D (5 bases). Germline CDR1 and CDR2: LNHDA and SQIVND (reference sequence). V was trimmed by 0 bases and J by 9 bases, leaving 9 bases between them. This CDR3 has 14 amino acids.

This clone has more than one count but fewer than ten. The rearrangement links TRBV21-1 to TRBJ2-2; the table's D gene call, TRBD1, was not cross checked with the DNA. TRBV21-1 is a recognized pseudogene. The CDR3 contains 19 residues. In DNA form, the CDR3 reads TGTGCCAGCAGCAAAGAACCCCGGGACAGGGGATTGTACACCGGGGAGCTGTTTTTT. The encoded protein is CASSKEPRDRGLYTGELFF.

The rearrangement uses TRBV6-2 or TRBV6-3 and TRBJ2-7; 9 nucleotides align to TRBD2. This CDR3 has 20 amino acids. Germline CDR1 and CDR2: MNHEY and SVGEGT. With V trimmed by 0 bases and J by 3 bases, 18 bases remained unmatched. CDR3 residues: CASSYSPAGGPPYSIYEQYF. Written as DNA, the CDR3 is TGTGCCAGCAGTTACTCCCCGGCGGGGGGGCCACCATACAGCATCTACGAGCAGTACTTC.

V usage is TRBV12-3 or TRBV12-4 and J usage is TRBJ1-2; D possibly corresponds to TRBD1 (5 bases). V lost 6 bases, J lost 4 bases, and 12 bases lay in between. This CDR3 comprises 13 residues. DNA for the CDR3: TGTGCCAGCAGCAACAGGCGCCCCTATGGCTACACCTTC. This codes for CASSNRRPYGYTF.

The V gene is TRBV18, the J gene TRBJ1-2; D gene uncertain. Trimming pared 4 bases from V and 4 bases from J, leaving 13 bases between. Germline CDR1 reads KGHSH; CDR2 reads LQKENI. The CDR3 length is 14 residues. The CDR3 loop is CASSLQEATYGYTF. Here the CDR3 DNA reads TGTGCCAGCTCACTGCAGGAGGCGACCTATGGCTACACCTTC. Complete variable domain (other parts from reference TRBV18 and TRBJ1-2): NAGVMQNPRHLVRRRGQEARLRCSPMKGHSHVYWYRQLPEEGLKFMVYLQKENIIDESGMPKERFSAEFPKEGPSILRIQQVVRGDSAAYFCASSLQEATYGYTFGSGTRLTVV.

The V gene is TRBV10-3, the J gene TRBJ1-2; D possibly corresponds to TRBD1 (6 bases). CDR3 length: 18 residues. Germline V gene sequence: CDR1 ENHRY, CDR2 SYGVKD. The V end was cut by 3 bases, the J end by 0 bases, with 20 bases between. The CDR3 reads CAISDPGQDTFANYGYTF. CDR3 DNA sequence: TGTGCCATCAGTGACCCGGGACAAGACACTTTTGCTAACTATGGCTACACCTTC.

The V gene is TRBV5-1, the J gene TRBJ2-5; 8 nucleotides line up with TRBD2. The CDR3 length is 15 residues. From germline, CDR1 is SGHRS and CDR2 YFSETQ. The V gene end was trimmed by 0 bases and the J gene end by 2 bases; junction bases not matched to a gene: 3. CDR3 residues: CASSLAGGGQETQYF. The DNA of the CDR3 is TGCGCCAGCAGCTTGGCGGGCGGGGGGCAAGAGACCCAGTACTTC.

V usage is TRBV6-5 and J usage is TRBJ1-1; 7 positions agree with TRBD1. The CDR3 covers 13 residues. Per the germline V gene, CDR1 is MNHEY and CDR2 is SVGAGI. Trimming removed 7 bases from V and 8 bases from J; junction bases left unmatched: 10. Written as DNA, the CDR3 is TGTGCCAGCACCCCTACACGGGACAGAGAAGCTTTCTTT. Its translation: CASTPTRDREAFF.

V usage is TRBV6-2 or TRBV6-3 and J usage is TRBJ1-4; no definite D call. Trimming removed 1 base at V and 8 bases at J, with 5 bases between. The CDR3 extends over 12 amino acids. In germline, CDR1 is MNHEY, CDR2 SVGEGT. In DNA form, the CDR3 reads TGTGCCAGCAGTTACTATCGGGAAAAACTGTTTTTT. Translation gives CASSYYREKLFF.

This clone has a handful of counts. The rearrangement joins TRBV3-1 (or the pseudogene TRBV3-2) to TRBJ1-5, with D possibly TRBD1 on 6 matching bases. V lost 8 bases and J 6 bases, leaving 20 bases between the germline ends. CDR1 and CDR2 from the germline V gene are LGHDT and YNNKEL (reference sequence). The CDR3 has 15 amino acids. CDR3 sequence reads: CASGKGVGGLQPQHF. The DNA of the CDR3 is TGTGCCAGCGGCAAGGGGGTCGGGGGGCTTCAGCCCCAGCATTTT.

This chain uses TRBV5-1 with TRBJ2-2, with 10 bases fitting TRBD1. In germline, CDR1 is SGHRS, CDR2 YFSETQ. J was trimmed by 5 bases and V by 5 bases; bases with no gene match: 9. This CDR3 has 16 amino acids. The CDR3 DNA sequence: TGCGCCAGCAGGAATTTGGGACAGGGGTGGACCGGGGAGCTGTTTTTT. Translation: CASRNLGQGWTGELFF.

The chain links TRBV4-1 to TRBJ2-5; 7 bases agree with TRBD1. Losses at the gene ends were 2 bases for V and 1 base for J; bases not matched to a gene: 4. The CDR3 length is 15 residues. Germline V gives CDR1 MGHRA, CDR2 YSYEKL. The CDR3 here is CASSQWTGSQETQYF. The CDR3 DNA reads TGCGCCAGCAGCCAATGGACAGGCAGCCAAGAGACCCAGTACTTC.

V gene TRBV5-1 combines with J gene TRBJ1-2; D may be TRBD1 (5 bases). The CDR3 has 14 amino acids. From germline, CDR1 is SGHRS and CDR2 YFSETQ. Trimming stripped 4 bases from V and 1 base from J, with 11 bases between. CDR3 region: CASSADRFNYGYTF. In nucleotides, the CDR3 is TGCGCCAGCAGCGCAGACAGATTTAACTATGGCTACACCTTC.

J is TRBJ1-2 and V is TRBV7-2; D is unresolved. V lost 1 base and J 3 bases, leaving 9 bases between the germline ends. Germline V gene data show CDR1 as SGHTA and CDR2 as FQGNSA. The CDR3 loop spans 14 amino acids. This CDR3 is CASSLVEFDYGYTF. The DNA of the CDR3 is TGTGCCAGCAGCTTAGTTGAGTTCGACTATGGCTACACCTTC.

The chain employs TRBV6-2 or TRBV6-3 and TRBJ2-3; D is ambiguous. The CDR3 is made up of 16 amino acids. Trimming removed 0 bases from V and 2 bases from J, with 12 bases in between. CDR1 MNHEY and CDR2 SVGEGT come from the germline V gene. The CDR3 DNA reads TGTGCCAGCAGTTACTCGATGGCAGCGACCACAGATACGCAGTATTTT. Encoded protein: CASSYSMAATTDTQYF.

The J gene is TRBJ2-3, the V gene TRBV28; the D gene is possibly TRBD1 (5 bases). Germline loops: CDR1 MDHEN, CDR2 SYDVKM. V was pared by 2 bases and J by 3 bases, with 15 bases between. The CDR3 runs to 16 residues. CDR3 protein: CASSLRSGIRTDTQYF. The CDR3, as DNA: TGTGCCAGCAGTTTAAGGTCAGGGATCAGAACAGATACGCAGTATTTT.

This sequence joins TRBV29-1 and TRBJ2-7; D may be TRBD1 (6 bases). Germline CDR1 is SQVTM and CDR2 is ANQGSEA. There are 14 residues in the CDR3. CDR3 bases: TGCCCCTCGCCTACCTGGGGGACACGATACGAGCAGTACTTC. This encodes CPSPTWGTRYEQYF.

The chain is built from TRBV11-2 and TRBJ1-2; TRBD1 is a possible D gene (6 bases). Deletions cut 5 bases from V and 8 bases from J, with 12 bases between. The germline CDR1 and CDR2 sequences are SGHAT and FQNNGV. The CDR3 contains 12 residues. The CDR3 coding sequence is TGTGCCAGCAGCACTCACAGGGACGGCTACACCTTC. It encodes CASSTHRDGYTF.

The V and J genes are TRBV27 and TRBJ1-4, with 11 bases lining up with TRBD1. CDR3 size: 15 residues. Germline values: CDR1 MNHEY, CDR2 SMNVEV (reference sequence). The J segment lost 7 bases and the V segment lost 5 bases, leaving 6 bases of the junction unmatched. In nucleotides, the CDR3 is TGTGCCAGCAGTGGACAGGGGGCGCCGGGTGAAAAACTGTTTTTT. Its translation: CASSGQGAPGEKLFF.

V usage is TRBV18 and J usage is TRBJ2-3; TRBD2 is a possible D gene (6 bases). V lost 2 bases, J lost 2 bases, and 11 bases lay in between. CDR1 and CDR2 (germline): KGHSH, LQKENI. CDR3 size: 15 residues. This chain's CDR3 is CASSPEGLLTDTQYF. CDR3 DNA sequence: TGTGCCAGCTCACCAGAGGGACTCCTCACAGATACGCAGTATTTT.

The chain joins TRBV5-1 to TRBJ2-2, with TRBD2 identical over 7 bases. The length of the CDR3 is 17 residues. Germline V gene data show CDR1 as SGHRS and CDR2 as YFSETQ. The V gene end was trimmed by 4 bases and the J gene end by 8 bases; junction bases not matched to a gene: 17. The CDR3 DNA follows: TGCGCCAGCAGCCCGAACCGGTTTCGGGGGGATCGGGGGGAGCTGTTTTTT. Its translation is CASSPNRFRGDRGELFF.

For the CDR3, the DNA is TGTGCCAGCAGACTAGGGAGCTCTGGGGCCAACGTCCTGACTTTC. Translation gives CASRLGSSGANVLTF. The V call is TRBV6-5, the J call TRBJ2-6, with D tentatively TRBD2 (5 bases). CDR3 length equals 15 residues. The V end was cut by 6 bases, the J end by 0 bases, with 9 bases between. Germline CDR1 reads MNHEY; CDR2 reads SVGAGI.

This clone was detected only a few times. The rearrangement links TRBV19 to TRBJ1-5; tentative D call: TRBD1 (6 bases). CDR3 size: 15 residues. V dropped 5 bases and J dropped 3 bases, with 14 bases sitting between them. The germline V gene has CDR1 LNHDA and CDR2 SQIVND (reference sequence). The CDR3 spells CASSPGQITNQPQHF. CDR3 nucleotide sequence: TGTGCCAGTAGTCCGGGACAAATTACCAATCAGCCCCAGCATTTT. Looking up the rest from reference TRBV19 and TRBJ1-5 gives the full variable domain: DGGITQSPKYLFRKEGQNVTLSCEQNLNHDAMYWYRQDPGQGLRLIYYSQIVNDFQKGDIAEGYSVSREKKESFPLTVTSAQKNPTAFYLCASSPGQITNQPQHFGDGTRLSIL.

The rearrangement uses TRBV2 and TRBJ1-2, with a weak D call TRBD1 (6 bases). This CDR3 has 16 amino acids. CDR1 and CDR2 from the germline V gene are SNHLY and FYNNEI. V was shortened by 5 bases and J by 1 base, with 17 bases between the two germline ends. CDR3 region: CASSFKRQELNYGYTF. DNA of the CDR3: TGTGCCAGCAGTTTTAAACGACAGGAACTTAACTATGGCTACACCTTC.

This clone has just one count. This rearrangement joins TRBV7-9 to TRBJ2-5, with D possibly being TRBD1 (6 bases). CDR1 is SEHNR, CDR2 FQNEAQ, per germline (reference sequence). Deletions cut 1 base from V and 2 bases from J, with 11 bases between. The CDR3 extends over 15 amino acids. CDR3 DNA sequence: TGTGCCAGCAGCTTAGACAGAGGGGGTCAAGAGACCCAGTACTTC. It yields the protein CASSLDRGGQETQYF.

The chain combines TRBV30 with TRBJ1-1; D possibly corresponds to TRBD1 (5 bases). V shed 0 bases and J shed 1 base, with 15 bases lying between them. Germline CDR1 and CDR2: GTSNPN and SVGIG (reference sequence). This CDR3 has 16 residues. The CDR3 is CAWSVRRTQANTEAFF. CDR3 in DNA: TGTGCCTGGAGTGTACGCAGGACACAGGCGAACACTGAAGCTTTCTTT.

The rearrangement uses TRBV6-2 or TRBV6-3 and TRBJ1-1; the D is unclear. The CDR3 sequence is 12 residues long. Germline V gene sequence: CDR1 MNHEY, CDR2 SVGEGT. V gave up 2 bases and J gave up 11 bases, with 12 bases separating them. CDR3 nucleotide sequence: TGTGCCAGCAGTTACCCTCGGGGAGGCGCTTTCTTT. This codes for CASSYPRGGAFF.

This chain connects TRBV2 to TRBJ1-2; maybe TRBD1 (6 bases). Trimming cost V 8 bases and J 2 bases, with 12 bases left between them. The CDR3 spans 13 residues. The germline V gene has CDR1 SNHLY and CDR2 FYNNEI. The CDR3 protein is CASGGGGNYGYTF. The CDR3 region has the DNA TGTGCCAGCGGTGGGGGGGGCAACTATGGCTACACCTTC.

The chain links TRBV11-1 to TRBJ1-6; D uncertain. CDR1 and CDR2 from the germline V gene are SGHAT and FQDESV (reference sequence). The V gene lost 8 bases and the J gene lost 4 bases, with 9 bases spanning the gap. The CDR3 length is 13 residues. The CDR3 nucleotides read TGTGCCAGCGGTCGGGAGTATAATTCACCCCTCCACTTT. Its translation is CASGREYNSPLHF.